One and the same sample provided the 20 T cell receptor beta chains below, sequenced in a study of cytomegalovirus exposure and HLA in healthy donors. The table came from immunoSEQ multiplex PCR; TCRdb's copy has only in-frame clones and leaves some out. The sample includes approximately 170,000 clones, approximately 84% of them seen just once. Sequencing used PBMCs. The receptors were sampled from a man under 40 in good health and CMV-seropositive.

The chain links TRBV5-4 to TRBJ2-2; the D gene is possibly TRBD2 (6 bases). Germline CDR1 is SGHNT and CDR2 is YYREEE (reference sequence). There are 16 residues in the CDR3. V lost 0 bases and J 2 bases, leaving 11 bases between the germline ends. As DNA, the CDR3 is TGTGCCAGCAGCTTGGCGTCCGGGAGAAACACCGGGGAGCTGTTTTTT. Translating gives CASSLASGRNTGELFF.

CDR3 nucleotide sequence: TGTGCCAGTAGTACCACCGTGGTAGCGTCCCTTGGGGAGACCCAGTACTTC. It codes for CASSTTVVASLGETQYF. The chain has TRBV19 and TRBJ2-5, with D perhaps matching TRBD2 (5 bases). In germline, CDR1 is LNHDA, CDR2 SQIVND (reference sequence). Trimming stripped 4 bases from V and 5 bases from J, with 23 bases between. This CDR3 is 17 amino acids long. Full variable domain (remainder filled in from reference TRBV19 and TRBJ2-5): DGGITQSPKYLFRKEGQNVTLSCEQNLNHDAMYWYRQDPGQGLRLIYYSQIVNDFQKGDIAEGYSVSREKKESFPLTVTSAQKNPTAFYLCASSTTVVASLGETQYFGPGTRLLVL.

The rearrangement links TRBV5-1 to TRBJ2-1, with a weak D call TRBD2 (6 bases). CDR3 length: 14 residues. CDR1 and CDR2 from the germline V gene are SGHRS and YFSETQ. Between the trimmed V and J ends, which lost 3 bases and 10 bases, there was a span of 17 bases. This chain's CDR3 is CASSSNPGDREQFF. CDR3 nucleotide sequence: TGCGCCAGCAGCTCGAACCCGGGAGATAGGGAGCAGTTCTTC.

V is TRBV7-9 and J is TRBJ2-3, with TRBD2 matching 7 bases. The V gene end was trimmed by 5 bases and the J gene end by 4 bases; junction bases not matched to a gene: 12. This CDR3 contains 16 residues. The germline V gene encodes CDR1 SEHNR and CDR2 FQNEAQ (reference sequence). The CDR3 DNA sequence: TGTGCCAGCAGCCCCCAACGAGCGGGGAAACCAGATACGCAGTATTTT. This translates into CASSPQRAGKPDTQYF.

This clone was seen a single time. The rearrangement links TRBV7-9 to TRBJ1-2, with D possibly matching TRBD1 (5 bases). With 5 bases removed from V and 0 bases from J, the gap between germline ends came to 16 bases. The length of the CDR3 is 16 residues. From germline, CDR1 is SEHNR and CDR2 FQNEAQ (reference sequence). The CDR3 loop is CASSDIVGGSNYGYTF. The CDR3 DNA is TGTGCCAGCAGCGATATAGTCGGGGGGTCTAACTATGGCTACACCTTC.

The J gene is TRBJ1-5, the V gene TRBV6-6; D is possibly TRBD1 (5 bases). V was clipped by 2 bases and J by 7 bases, with 15 bases between them. The germline V gene encodes CDR1 MNHNY and CDR2 SVGAGI (reference sequence). CDR3 length equals 15 residues. The CDR3 is CASSYDLGRGQPQHF. DNA of the CDR3: TGTGCCAGCAGTTACGACCTGGGGCGTGGGCAGCCCCAGCATTTT.

This rearrangement joins TRBV6-1 to TRBJ2-5, with D unresolved. The ends were cut back, 1 base at V and 5 bases at J, with 8 bases in the middle. The germline gives CDR1 MNHNS, CDR2 SASEGT. CDR3 length: 13 residues. CDR3 DNA sequence: TGTGCCAGCAGTGAAGGGGTGCGGGAGACCCAGTACTTC. Translation gives CASSEGVRETQYF.

This clone was observed a few times. The chain carries TRBV5-4 and TRBJ1-2; TRBD1 matches 8 bases. Germline CDR1 and CDR2: SGHNT and YYREEE (reference sequence). The CDR3 length is 16 residues. V lost 4 bases, J lost 0 bases, and 8 bases stayed unmatched. The CDR3, as DNA: TGTGCCAGCAGCCCCCCGGGACAGGAGTCTAACTATGGCTACACCTTC. This sequence encodes CASSPPGQESNYGYTF.

This clone was found once. This chain joins TRBV9 and TRBJ2-7, with 10 bases lining up with TRBD2. The CDR3 spans 13 residues. Germline values: CDR1 SGDLS, CDR2 YYNGEE. V trimming: 4 bases; J trimming: 7 bases; junction bases outside the gene matches: 5. The CDR3 coding sequence is TGTGCCAGCAGCCCGGGACTAGCGAGGGAGCAGTACTTC. Its translation is CASSPGLAREQYF.

This clone was seen a single time. The rearrangement uses TRBV5-1 and TRBJ2-2, with TRBD2 identical over 9 bases. CDR3 length: 19 amino acids. J gave up 3 bases and V 0 bases, and 12 bases lay outside the gene matches. Germline lookup yields CDR1 SGHRS and CDR2 YFSETQ. Written as DNA, the CDR3 is TGCGCCAGCAGCTTGGGCCAGGGAGTGGTAGCGGGGGACACCGGGGAGCTGTTTTTT. Translating it yields CASSLGQGVVAGDTGELFF. The whole variable domain, remainder taken from reference TRBV5-1 and TRBJ2-2, is KAGVTQTPRYLIKTRGQQVTLSCSPISGHRSVSWYQQTPGQGLQFLFEYFSETQRNKGNFPGRFSGRQFSNSRSEMNVSTLELGDSALYLCASSLGQGVVAGDTGELFFGEGSRLTVL.

J is TRBJ1-5 and V is TRBV7-9, with D tentatively TRBD1 (6 bases). The CDR3 covers 16 residues. V shed 5 bases and J shed 7 bases, with 21 bases lying between them. CDR1 and CDR2 from the germline V gene are SEHNR and FQNEAQ (reference sequence). The CDR3 bases are TGTGCCAGCAGCGCGAACCCCGGGACATCCGCCCAGCCCCAGCATTTT. Translating it yields CASSANPGTSAQPQHF.

J is TRBJ2-7 and V is TRBV30; no clear D. CDR1 is GTSNPN, CDR2 SVGIG, per germline (reference sequence). The CDR3 runs to 11 residues. V was cut by 1 base and J by 4 bases, with 5 bases left in between. CDR3 loop: CAWSGGYEQYF. The CDR3, as DNA: TGTGCCTGGAGTGGCGGTTACGAGCAGTACTTC.

CDR3 DNA: TGTGCCAGCAGTTACCGGCAGGGCTACAATGAGCAGTTCTTC. As protein: CASSYRQGYNEQFF. The chain employs TRBV6-5 and TRBJ2-1, with a tentative D call TRBD1 (5 bases). Germline V lookup: CDR1 MNHEY, CDR2 SVGAGI. V lost 2 bases to trimming and J lost 3 bases, with 8 bases between them. The CDR3 has 14 residues.

The genes are TRBV6-5 and TRBJ2-3; the D is unclear. There are 11 residues in the CDR3. Per the germline V gene, CDR1 is MNHEY and CDR2 is SVGAGI. V lost 6 bases and J lost 2, with 3 bases in between. Written as DNA, the CDR3 is TGTGCCAGCAGCAACACAGATACGCAGTATTTT. This codes for CASSNTDTQYF.

This sequence joins TRBV7-2 and TRBJ2-1, with 8 positions matching TRBD2. Germline CDR1 is SGHTA and CDR2 is FQGNSA. The junction had 16 bases not matched to a gene; V was cut back by 7 bases and J by 2 bases. This CDR3 comprises 18 residues. CDR3 bases: TGTGCCAGCACCCTCTCCCGAATGGCGGGGGGTACCTACAATGAGCAGTTCTTC. It encodes CASTLSRMAGGTYNEQFF. Full variable domain (remainder filled in from reference TRBV7-2 and TRBJ2-1): GAGVSQSPSNKVTEKGKDVELRCDPISGHTALYWYRQSLGQGLEFLIYFQGNSAPDKSGLPSDRFSAERTGGSVSTLTIQRTQQEDSAVYLCASTLSRMAGGTYNEQFFGPGTRLTVL.

The J gene is TRBJ2-1, the V gene TRBV7-9, with 9 bases that match TRBD2. V shed 1 base and J 5 bases; nucleotides not matched to a gene: 3. The CDR3 runs 15 residues. From germline, CDR1 is SEHNR and CDR2 FQNEAQ (reference sequence). The CDR3 loop reads CASSLGGGANNEQFF. The CDR3 DNA is TGTGCCAGCAGCTTAGGCGGGGGGGCGAACAATGAGCAGTTCTTC.

A note on this clone: The sample carries other DNA sequences with the same CDR3. The chain recombines TRBV28 with TRBJ1-2, with no clear D. V was shortened by 3 bases and J by 5 bases, with 7 bases between the two germline ends. This CDR3 is 12 amino acids long. Germline V gene data show CDR1 as MDHEN and CDR2 as SYDVKM. The CDR3 DNA follows: TGTGCCAGCAGTTTGGGAGCATATGGCTACACCTTC. Residues: CASSLGAYGYTF.

The J gene is TRBJ2-3, the V gene TRBV7-2; D uncertain. Trimming pared 4 bases from V and 4 bases from J, leaving 9 bases between. Looked up from germline, CDR1 is SGHTA and CDR2 is FQGNSA. CDR3 size: 13 residues. The CDR3 here is CASSYSRSDTQYF. In DNA, the CDR3 is TGTGCCAGCAGCTACTCTAGGTCAGATACGCAGTATTTT.

The rearrangement joins TRBV27 to TRBJ2-2, with 8 bases that match TRBD1. The length of the CDR3 is 15 residues. Germline loops: CDR1 MNHEY, CDR2 SMNVEV (reference sequence). Germline trimming cut 5 bases from V and 2 bases from J; bases unmatched to any gene: 4. The CDR3 bases are TGTGCCAGCAGTACAGGGGGTTACAACACCGGGGAGCTGTTTTTT. Residues: CASSTGGYNTGELFF.

The chain uses TRBV6-5 and TRBJ2-7; tentatively, D is TRBD1 (6 bases). V lost 5 bases, J lost 6 bases, and 17 bases lay in between. The CDR3 is 14 residues long. CDR1 and CDR2 (germline): MNHEY, SVGAGI. CDR3 sequence: CASSRRYRAPEQYF. CDR3 DNA: TGTGCCAGCAGTCGAAGATACAGGGCCCCCGAGCAGTACTTC.